This T cell receptor (beta chain) appears in the sequencing data of a study of monozygotic twins with inflammatory bowel disease. The CDR3 has 14 amino acids. Germline-derived CDR1 and CDR2 are DFQATT and SNEGSKA (reference sequence). TCRdb re-called the 5' RACE reads, yielding one record per CDR3 amino acid sequence without DNA. Here the sample table reports about 160,000 distinct CDR3 sequences. Sequences were obtained from blood. The TCR comes from a human donor with ulcerative colitis or Crohn's disease, or a healthy co-twin of an affected twin (not recorded which). This chain links TRBV20-1 with TRBJ1-5; TCRdb indicates TRBD1, and absent DNA this call remains unverified. The CDR3 spells CSAPDSDSNQPQHF.